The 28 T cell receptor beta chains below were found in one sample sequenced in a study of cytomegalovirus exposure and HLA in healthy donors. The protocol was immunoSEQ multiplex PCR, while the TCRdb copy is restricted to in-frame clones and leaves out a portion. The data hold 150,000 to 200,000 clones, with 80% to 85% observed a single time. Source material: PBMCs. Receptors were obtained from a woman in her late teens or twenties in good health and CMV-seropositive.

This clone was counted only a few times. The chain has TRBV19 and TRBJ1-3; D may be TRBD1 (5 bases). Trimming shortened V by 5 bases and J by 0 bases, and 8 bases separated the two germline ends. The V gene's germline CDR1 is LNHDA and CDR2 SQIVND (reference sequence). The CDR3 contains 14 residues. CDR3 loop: CASSLQGSGNTIYF. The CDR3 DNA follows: TGTGCCAGTAGTCTCCAGGGCTCTGGAAACACCATATATTTT.

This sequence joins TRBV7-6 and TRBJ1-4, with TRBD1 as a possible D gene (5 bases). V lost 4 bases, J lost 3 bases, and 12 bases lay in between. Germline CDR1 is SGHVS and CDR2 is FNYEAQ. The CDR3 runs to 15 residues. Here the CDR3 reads CASSSTRAPNEKLFF. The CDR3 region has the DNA TGTGCCAGCAGCTCCACCAGGGCCCCTAATGAAAAACTGTTTTTT. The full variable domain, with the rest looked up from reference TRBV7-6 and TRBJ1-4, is GAGVSQSPRYKVTKRGQDVALRCDPISGHVSLYWYRQALGQGPEFLTYFNYEAQQDKSGLPNDRFSAERPEGSISTLTIQRTEQRDSAMYRCASSSTRAPNEKLFFGSGTQLSVL.

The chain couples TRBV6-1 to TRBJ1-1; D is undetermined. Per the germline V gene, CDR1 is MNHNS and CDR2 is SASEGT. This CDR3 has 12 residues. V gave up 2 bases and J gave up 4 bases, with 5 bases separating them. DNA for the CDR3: TGTGCCAGCAGTGAATGGAGCACTGAAGCTTTCTTT. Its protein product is CASSEWSTEAFF.

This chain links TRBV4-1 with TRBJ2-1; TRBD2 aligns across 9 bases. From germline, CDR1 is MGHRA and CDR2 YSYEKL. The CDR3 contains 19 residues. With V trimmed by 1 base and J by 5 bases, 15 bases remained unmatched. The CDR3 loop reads CASSQGGAGGSSYHNEQFF. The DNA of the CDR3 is TGCGCCAGCAGCCAAGGGGGAGCGGGAGGAAGCTCCTACCACAATGAGCAGTTCTTC.

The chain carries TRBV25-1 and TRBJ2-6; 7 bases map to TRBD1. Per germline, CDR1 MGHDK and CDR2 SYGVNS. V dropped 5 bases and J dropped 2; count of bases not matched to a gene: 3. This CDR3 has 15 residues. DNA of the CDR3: TGTGCCAGCAGTATGACAGGGACTGGGGCCAACGTCCTGACTTTC. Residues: CASSMTGTGANVLTF.

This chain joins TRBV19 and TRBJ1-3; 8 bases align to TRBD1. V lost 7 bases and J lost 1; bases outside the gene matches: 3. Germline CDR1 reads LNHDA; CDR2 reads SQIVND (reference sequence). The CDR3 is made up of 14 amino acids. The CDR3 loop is CASTQGVSGNTIYF. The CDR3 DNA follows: TGTGCCAGTACACAGGGGGTATCTGGAAACACCATATATTTT.

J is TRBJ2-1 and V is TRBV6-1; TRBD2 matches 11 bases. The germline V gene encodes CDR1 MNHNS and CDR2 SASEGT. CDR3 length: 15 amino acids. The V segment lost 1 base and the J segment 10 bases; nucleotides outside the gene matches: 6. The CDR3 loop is CASSEVSGGAGEQFF. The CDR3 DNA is TGTGCCAGCAGTGAAGTTAGCGGGGGGGCAGGAGAGCAGTTCTTC.

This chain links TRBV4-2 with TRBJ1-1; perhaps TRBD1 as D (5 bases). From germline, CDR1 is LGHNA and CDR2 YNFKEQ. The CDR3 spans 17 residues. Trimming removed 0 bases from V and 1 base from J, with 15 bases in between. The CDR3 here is CASSQEPAGGRNTEAFF. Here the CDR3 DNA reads TGTGCCAGCAGCCAAGAACCGGCGGGGGGTAGGAACACTGAAGCTTTCTTT.

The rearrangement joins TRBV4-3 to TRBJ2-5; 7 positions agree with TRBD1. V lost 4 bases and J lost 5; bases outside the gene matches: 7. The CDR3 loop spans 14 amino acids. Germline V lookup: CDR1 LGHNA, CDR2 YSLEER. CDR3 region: CASSPDRVRETQYF. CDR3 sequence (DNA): TGCGCCAGCAGCCCTGACAGGGTTCGGGAGACCCAGTACTTC.

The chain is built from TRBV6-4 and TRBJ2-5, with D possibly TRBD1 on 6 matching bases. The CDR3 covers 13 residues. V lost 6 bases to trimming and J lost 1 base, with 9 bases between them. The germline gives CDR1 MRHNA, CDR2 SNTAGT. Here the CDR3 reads CASSADSQETQYF. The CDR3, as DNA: TGTGCCAGCAGCGCGGACAGCCAAGAGACCCAGTACTTC.

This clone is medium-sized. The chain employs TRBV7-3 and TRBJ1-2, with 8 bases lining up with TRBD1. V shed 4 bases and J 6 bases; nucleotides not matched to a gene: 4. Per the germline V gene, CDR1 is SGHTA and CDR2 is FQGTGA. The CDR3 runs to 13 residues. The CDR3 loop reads CASSSGTGDGYTF. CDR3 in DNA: TGTGCCAGCAGCTCAGGGACAGGAGATGGCTACACCTTC.

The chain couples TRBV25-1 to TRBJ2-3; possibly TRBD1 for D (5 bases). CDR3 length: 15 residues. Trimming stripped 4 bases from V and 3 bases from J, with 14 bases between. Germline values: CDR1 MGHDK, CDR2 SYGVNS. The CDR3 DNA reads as TGTGCCAGCAGTGGGCAGGAGAAGGGGACAGATACGCAGTATTTT. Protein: CASSGQEKGTDTQYF.

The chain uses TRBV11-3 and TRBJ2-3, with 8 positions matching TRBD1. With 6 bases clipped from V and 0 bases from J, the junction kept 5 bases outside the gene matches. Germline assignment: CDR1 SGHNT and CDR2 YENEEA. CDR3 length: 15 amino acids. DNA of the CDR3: TGTGCCAGCAGTTCTGGACAGGGAAGCACAGATACGCAGTATTTT. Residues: CASSSGQGSTDTQYF.

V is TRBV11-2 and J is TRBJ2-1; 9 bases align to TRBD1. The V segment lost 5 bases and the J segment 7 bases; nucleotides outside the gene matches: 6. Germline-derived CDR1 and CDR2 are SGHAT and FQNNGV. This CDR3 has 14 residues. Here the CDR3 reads CASSPGTGRNEQFF. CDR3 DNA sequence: TGTGCCAGCAGCCCCGGGACAGGGAGGAATGAGCAGTTCTTC. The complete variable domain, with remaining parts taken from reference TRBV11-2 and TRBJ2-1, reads EAGVAQSPRYKIIEKRQSVAFWCNPISGHATLYWYQQILGQGPKLLIQFQNNGVVDDSQLPKDRFSAERLKGVDSTLKIQPAKLEDSAVYLCASSPGTGRNEQFFGPGTRLTVL.

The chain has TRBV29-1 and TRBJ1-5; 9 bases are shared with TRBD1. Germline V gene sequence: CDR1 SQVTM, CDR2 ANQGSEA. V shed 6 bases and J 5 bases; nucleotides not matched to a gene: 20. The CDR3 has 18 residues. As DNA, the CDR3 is TGCAGCGTACAGTCCCAGGGGACAGGGCAAAAGCGGGATCAGCCCCAGCATTTT. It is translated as CSVQSQGTGQKRDQPQHF.

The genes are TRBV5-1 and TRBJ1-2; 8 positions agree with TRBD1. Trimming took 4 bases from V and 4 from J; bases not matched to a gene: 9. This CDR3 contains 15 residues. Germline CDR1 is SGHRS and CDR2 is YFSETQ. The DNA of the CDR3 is TGCGCCAGCAGCGATGGAGCCCAGGGGGCCTATGGCTACACCTTC. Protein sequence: CASSDGAQGAYGYTF.

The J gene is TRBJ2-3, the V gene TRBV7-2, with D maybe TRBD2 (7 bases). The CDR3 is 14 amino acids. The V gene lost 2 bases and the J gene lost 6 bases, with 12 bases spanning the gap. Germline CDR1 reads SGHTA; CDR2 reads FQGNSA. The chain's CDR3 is CASSLSGGWDTQYF. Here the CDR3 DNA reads TGTGCCAGCAGCTTATCGGGGGGCTGGGATACGCAGTATTTT.

CDR3 protein: CASRQRGQGYEQYF. Here the CDR3 DNA reads TGTGCCAGCAGGCAAAGGGGACAGGGGTACGAGCAGTACTTC. This chain joins TRBV6-6 and TRBJ2-7; TRBD1 aligns across 10 bases. With V trimmed by 6 bases and J by 4 bases, 6 bases remained unmatched. Germline V gives CDR1 MNHNY, CDR2 SVGAGI (reference sequence). The CDR3 runs to 14 residues.

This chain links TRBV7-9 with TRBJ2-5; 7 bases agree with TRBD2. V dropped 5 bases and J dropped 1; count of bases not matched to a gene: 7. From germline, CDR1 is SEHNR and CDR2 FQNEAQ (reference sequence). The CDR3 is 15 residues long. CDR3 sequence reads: CASSPQSGAQETQYF. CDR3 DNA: TGTGCCAGCAGCCCGCAGAGCGGGGCCCAAGAGACCCAGTACTTC.

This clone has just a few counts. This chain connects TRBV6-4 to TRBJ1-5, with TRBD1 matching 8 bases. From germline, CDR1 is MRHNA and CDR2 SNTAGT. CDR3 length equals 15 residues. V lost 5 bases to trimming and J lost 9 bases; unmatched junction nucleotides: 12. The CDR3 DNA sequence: TGTGCCAGCAGTAGGACAGGGCCGACTTTCCGGCCCCAGCATTTT. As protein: CASSRTGPTFRPQHF.

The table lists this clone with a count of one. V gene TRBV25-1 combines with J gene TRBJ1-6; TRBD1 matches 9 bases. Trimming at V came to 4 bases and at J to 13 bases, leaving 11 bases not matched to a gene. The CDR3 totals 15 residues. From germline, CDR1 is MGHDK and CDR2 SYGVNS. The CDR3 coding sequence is TGTGCCAGCAGTGGACAGGGGGACGGCGTTTTTCCCCTCCACTTT. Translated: CASSGQGDGVFPLHF.

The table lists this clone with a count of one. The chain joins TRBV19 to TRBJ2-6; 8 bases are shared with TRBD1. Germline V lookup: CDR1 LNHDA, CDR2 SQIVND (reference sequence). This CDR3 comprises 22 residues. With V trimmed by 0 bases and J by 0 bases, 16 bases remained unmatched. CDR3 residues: CASSIDRGLGGQGDSGANVLTF. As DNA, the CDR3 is TGTGCCAGTAGTATAGATCGGGGTTTGGGAGGACAGGGAGACTCTGGGGCCAACGTCCTGACTTTC.

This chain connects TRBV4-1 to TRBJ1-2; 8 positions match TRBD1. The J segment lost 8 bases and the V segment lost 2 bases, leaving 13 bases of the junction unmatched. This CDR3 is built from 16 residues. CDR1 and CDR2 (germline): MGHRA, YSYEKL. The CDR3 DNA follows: TGCGCCAGCAGCCAACCCGGGGCGGGACAGGTTGCCGGCTACACCTTC. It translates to CASSQPGAGQVAGYTF.

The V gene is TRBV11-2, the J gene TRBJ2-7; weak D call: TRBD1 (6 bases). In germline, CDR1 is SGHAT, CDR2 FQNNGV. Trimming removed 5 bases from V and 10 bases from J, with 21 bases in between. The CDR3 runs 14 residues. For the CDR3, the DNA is TGTGCCAGCAGCCTTACAGGGTTGCAGACTACCCAGTACTTC. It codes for CASSLTGLQTTQYF.

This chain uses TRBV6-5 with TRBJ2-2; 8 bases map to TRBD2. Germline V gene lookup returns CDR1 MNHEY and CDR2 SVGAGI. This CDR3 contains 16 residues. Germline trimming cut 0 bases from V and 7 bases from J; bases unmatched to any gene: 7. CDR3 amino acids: CASSYSSGGVGGELFF. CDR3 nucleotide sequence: TGTGCCAGCAGTTACTCTTCCGGGGGGGTCGGCGGGGAGCTGTTTTTT.

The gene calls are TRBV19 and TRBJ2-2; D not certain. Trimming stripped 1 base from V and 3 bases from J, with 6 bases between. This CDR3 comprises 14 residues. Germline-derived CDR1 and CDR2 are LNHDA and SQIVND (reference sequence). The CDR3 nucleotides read TGTGCCAGTAGTATAGGTCCAGACACCGGGGAGCTGTTTTTT. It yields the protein CASSIGPDTGELFF.

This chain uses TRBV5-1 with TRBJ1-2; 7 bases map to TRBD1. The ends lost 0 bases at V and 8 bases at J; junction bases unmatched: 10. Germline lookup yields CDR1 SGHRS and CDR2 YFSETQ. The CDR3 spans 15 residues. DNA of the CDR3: TGCGCCAGCAGCTTGGCCCCTACAGGGGCCCGGGGCTACACCTTC. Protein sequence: CASSLAPTGARGYTF.

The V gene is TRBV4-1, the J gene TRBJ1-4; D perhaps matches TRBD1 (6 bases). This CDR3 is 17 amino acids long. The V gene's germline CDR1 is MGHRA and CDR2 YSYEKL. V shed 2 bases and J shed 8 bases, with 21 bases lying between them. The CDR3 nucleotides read TGCGCCAGCAGCCAACCTACTACGACAGGTCGAGCGGAAAAACTGTTTTTT. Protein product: CASSQPTTTGRAEKLFF.